The rows below give T cell receptor beta chains drawn from one sample of a study of blood T cell repertoires in COVID-19. TCRdb's table, derived via immunoSEQ multiplex PCR, lists solely in-frame clones and lacks some. The table includes hundreds of thousands of clones, 83% detected once. The sample taken for sequencing was peripheral blood. The source is a woman between 50 and 59 years old who had recovered from COVID-19. The CDR3 runs from the conserved cysteine through the conserved F or W. A D gene is named only where the DNA matches it firmly. Rows give clone size only sometimes, using once, few, many, or a class for an expanded clone.

d_call,j_call,clone_size,v_call,cdr3_nt,cdr3_aa
.,TRBJ1-2,.,TRBV6-5,TGTGCCAGCAGTTACGGCCAGGGACACCTTGGCTACACCTTC,CASSYGQGHLGYTF
TRBD1,TRBJ2-7,.,TRBV5-4,TGTGCCAGCAGCTCTACAGGGGGCGTTCCGCGGGAGCAGTACTTC,CASSSTGGVPREQYF
TRBD1,TRBJ1-6,.,TRBV9,TGTGCCAGCAGCGACGGACAGGTCAAGCGGTCACCCCTCCACTTT,CASSDGQVKRSPLHF
.,TRBJ2-7,once,TRBV5-5,TGTGCCAGCAGCTTTGACATCCCGACCTACGAGCAGTACTTC,CASSFDIPTYEQYF
TRBD2,TRBJ2-4,.,TRBV7-2,TGTGCCAGCAGCTTAGCCGGGACTAGCAGAGACATTCAGTACTTC,CASSLAGTSRDIQYF
TRBD1,TRBJ2-7,.,TRBV28,TGTGCCAGCAGTTGGGACAGGGAAGACGAGCAGTACTTC,CASSWDREDEQYF
.,TRBJ1-1,.,TRBV19,TGTGCCAGTAGTCGACCCCGGGCGGGATGGGTGAACACTGAAGCTTTCTTT,CASSRPRAGWVNTEAFF
.,TRBJ2-1,.,TRBV19,TGTGCCAGTAGTCGGACATCCAAAAGCTCCTACAATGAGCAGTTCTTC,CASSRTSKSSYNEQFF
TRBD2,TRBJ2-1,.,TRBV5-4,TGTGCCAGCAGCCCCTCTAGCGGGGGCGCCTACAATGAGCAGTTCTTC,CASSPSSGGAYNEQFF
.,TRBJ1-3,.,TRBV2,TGTGCCAGCAAGACAGCCTTCTCTGGAAACACCATATATTTT,CASKTAFSGNTIYF
.,TRBJ1-2,.,TRBV18,TGTGCCAGCTCACCGCGACTCGACGACTACACCTTC,CASSPRLDDYTF
TRBD2,TRBJ2-5,.,TRBV10-2,TGCGCCAGCCGCCTAGCGGGGGGAGAGACCCAGTACTTC,CASRLAGGETQYF
.,TRBJ1-5,.,TRBV4-3,TGCGCCAGCAGCCAAGACAGGGGTCAGCCCCAGCATTTT,CASSQDRGQPQHF
.,TRBJ2-2,.,TRBV6-5,TGTGCCTCGGGGGTCCCTTCGAACACCGGGGAGCTGTTTTTT,CASGVPSNTGELFF
TRBD1,TRBJ2-5,once,TRBV19,TGTGCCAGTAGTCCCCGGGACAGGCTGACCACCCAGTACTTC,CASSPRDRLTTQYF
TRBD1,TRBJ2-7,.,TRBV7-2,TGTGCCAGCAGCTTAGGGGGCCGGGGACAGGGTGGCGAGCAGTACTTC,CASSLGGRGQGGEQYF
TRBD1,TRBJ2-5,.,TRBV30,TGTGCCTGGAGAACCAGGGGGAGCCAAGAGACCCAGTACTTC,CAWRTRGSQETQYF
.,TRBJ2-2,.,TRBV5-3,TGTGCCAGAAGCTTGAAAGCGGGCAGCCCCCGTTACACCGGGGAGCTGTTTTTT,CARSLKAGSPRYTGELFF
.,TRBJ1-5,once,TRBV5-1,TGCGCCAGCAGCTTGGCTGGAGGGGGCAATCAGCCCCAGCATTTT,CASSLAGGGNQPQHF
.,TRBJ2-7,.,TRBV6-2/TRBV6-3,TGTGCCAGCAGTCAACAAGCCTACGAGCAGTACTTC,CASSQQAYEQYF
TRBD1,TRBJ1-1,.,TRBV5-1,TGCGCCAGCAGCTCGACAGGGGCGAACACTGAAGCTTTCTTT,CASSSTGANTEAFF
TRBD1,TRBJ1-2,.,TRBV12-3/TRBV12-4,TGTGCCAGCAGTTTAGGACAGGGGCTGGGCTACACCTTC,CASSLGQGLGYTF
TRBD1,TRBJ1-2,.,TRBV6-6,TGTGCCAGCAGATCTCACGACAGGGGGCGCGAGAAAGGCTACACCTTC,CASRSHDRGREKGYTF
TRBD2,TRBJ2-7,.,TRBV18,TGTGCCAGCTCACCTCCGGGGGGTCCCACCGAGCAGTACTTC,CASSPPGGPTEQYF
.,TRBJ1-3,.,TRBV28,TGTGCCAGCAGTTTGGAGAGCACCATATATTTT,CASSLESTIYF
.,TRBJ2-2,.,TRBV6-6,TGTGCCAGCAGCCGAATAACGGGAGTGTTTTATCCCGGGGAGCTGTTTTTT,CASSRITGVFYPGELFF
TRBD1,TRBJ2-3,.,TRBV10-3,TGTGCCATCAGCACCGGGACAGGGTCGCCAGATACGCAGTATTTT,CAISTGTGSPDTQYF
.,TRBJ1-2,.,TRBV4-1,TGCGCCAGCAGCCAAGTTCTCGGGACCTCTCAGGTGGACAGAAACTATGGCTACACCTTC,CASSQVLGTSQVDRNYGYTF
.,TRBJ1-5,once,TRBV6-2/TRBV6-3,TGTGCCAGCAGTTACCCTACGCAGCCCCAGCATTTT,CASSYPTQPQHF
.,TRBJ1-5,.,TRBV30,TGTGCCTGGAGTGTAGGGAGTGATCAGCCCCAGCATTTT,CAWSVGSDQPQHF
.,TRBJ1-5,few,TRBV10-3,TGTGCCATCAGTGAGGAGGTGGGGCACAATCAGCCCCAGCATTTT,CAISEEVGHNQPQHF
TRBD2,TRBJ2-7,few,TRBV7-2,TGTGCCAGCAGCTCGAGAGCGGGGGGCACCTACGAGCAGTACTTC,CASSSRAGGTYEQYF
.,TRBJ1-2,.,TRBV14,TGTGCCAGCAGCCTCCGGCGGGGGCTCAACTATGGCTACACCTTC,CASSLRRGLNYGYTF
.,TRBJ2-2,few,TRBV29-1,TGCAGCGTTCTAGGGCCCTCAGGAGGCACCGGGGAGCTGTTTTTT,CSVLGPSGGTGELFF
.,TRBJ2-1,.,TRBV18,TGTGCCAGCTCACCGAGGACAGACTCCTACAATGAGCAGTTCTTC,CASSPRTDSYNEQFF
.,TRBJ2-6,.,TRBV29-1,TGCAGCGTTGAGGCAGGTTTAGCTGGGGCCAACGTCCTGACTTTC,CSVEAGLAGANVLTF
.,TRBJ1-2,.,TRBV28,TGTGCCAGCAGTTTAGGTAGCCTTTATTTGGGCTACACCTTC,CASSLGSLYLGYTF
TRBD1,TRBJ1-2,.,TRBV28,TGTGCCAGCAGCCACAAGCGGACAGGGGGCTACACCTTC,CASSHKRTGGYTF
TRBD1,TRBJ1-5,.,TRBV7-2,TGTGCCAGCAGCTTAGTCACAGGGACAGGGTACCAGCCCCAGCATTTT,CASSLVTGTGYQPQHF
.,TRBJ2-5,.,TRBV6-5,TGTGCCAGCAGTTACTCAAGCGTTGTAGAGACCCAGTACTTC,CASSYSSVVETQYF